Following are 2 T cell receptor beta chains from one sample sequenced in a study of T cell clonality in common variable immunodeficiency. Study-wide points: Common variable immunodeficiency TCR beta sequences reportedly had fewer deletions and N-nucleotide insertions.

Antigens for these TCRs are unknown. The table came from immunoSEQ multiplex PCR; TCRdb's copy has only in-frame clones and leaves some out. The sample was found to contain about 7,300 clones, and every one recurs. Specimen: peripheral blood mononuclear cells. Receptor source: a human donor with common variable immunodeficiency.

Of note for this clone: From the germline J gene comes the end of the CDR3, since the read stops 3 residues before it. The chain is built from TRBV30 and TRBJ2-1; TRBD2 agrees at 11 bases. CDR3 size: 15 residues. V lost 0 bases and J lost 9; bases outside the gene matches: 7. Germline V CDR1 and CDR2: GTSNPN, SVGIG (reference sequence). CDR3 in amino acids: CAWSVTTSGSGEQFF. Incomplete CDR3 DNA: TGTGCCTGGAGTGTAACAACTAGCGGGAGTGGTGAG. The full variable domain, rest sourced from reference TRBV30 and TRBJ2-1, is SQTIHQWPATLVQPVGSPLSLECTVEGTSNPNLYWYRQAAGRGLQLLFYSVGIGQISSEVPQNLSASRPQDRQFILSSKKLLLSDSGFYLCAWSVTTSGSGEQFFGPGTRLTVL.

Concerning this clone itself: The CDR3 goes on 3 residues after the read ends, and that part is filled in from the germline J gene. This chain connects TRBV6-1 to TRBJ2-2; the match to TRBD2 covers 12 bases. Looked up from germline, CDR1 is MNHNS and CDR2 is SASEGT. V gave up 4 bases and J gave up 7 bases; unmatched junction bases: 4. The CDR3 is made up of 15 amino acids. CDR3 bases read: TGTGCCAGCAGTGGGACTAGCGGGACGGGCGGGGAG. Amino acids: CASSGTSGTGGE. The whole CDR3 region reads CASSGTSGTGGELFF.